The subject of this entry is one T cell receptor (beta chain). Only in-frame clones appear in the TCRdb table, and some are missing; sequencing was by immunoSEQ multiplex PCR. The sample carries roughly 2.4 million clones, more than 90% recorded once. The sample comes from a study of shared clonotypes between healthy human individuals. This CDR3 has 11 residues. Per the germline V gene, CDR1 is SEHNR and CDR2 is FQNEAQ (reference sequence). Trimming took 5 bases from V and 6 from J, leaving 4 bases between them. The rearrangement joins TRBV7-9 to TRBJ1-4; D remains unclear. This receptor was obtained from a man in his late teens or twenties in good health. The source material was naive CD4+ T cells sorted from blood. Subset given: CD45RA+ positively selected. In DNA form, the CDR3 reads TGTGCCAGCAGCGAACATGAAAAACTGTTTTTT. Amino acid sequence: CASSEHEKLFF. The whole variable domain, remainder taken from reference TRBV7-9 and TRBJ1-4, is DTGVSQNPRHKITKRGQNVTFRCDPISEHNRLYWYRQTLGQGPEFLTYFQNEAQLEKSRLLSDRFSAERPKGSFSTLEIQRTEQGDSAMYLCASSEHEKLFFGSGTQLSVL.